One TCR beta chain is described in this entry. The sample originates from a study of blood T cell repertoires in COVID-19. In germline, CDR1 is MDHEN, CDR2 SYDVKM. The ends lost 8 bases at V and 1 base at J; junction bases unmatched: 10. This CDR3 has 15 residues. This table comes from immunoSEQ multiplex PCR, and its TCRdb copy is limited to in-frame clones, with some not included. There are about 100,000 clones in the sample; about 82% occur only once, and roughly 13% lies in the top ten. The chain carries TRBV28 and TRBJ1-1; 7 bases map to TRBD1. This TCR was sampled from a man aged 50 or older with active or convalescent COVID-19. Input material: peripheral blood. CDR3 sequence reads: CASGRPGQQNTEAFF. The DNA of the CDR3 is TGTGCCAGCGGACGTCCGGGACAGCAGAACACTGAAGCTTTCTTT.